This T cell receptor (beta chain) derives from a study of T cell responses to AZD1222 COVID-19 vaccine. General study results and limits: As reported, nearly half of all spike-specific TCRs target variant regions that are unmutated. Breadth and depth of Spike-specific TCRs rose after two AZD1222 doses. The study sampled repertoires only after the peak T cell response.

Regarding this clone: Its antigen is unknown.

Method: immunoSEQ multiplex PCR; TCRdb's copy keeps in-frame clones and lacks some. Counted here are about 90,000 clones, 91% occurring once; the ten biggest clones make up around 5.2%. This CDR3 comprises 13 residues. Germline V lookup: CDR1 KGHDR, CDR2 SFDVKD. Trimming removed 7 bases from V and 4 bases from J, with 12 bases in between. The sample consisted of peripheral blood, taken on day 0 of MenACWY control vaccination. The receptor was derived from an adult in good health. The rearrangement uses TRBV24-1 and TRBJ1-2; perhaps TRBD1 as D (6 bases). The CDR3 loop is CATRGGTSYGYTF. CDR3 DNA: TGTGCCACCAGGGGCGGGACAAGCTATGGCTACACCTTC.